This TCR beta chain derives from a study of STAT5B mutations in CD4+ large granular lymphocyte leukemia. Sequenced by immunoSEQ multiplex PCR; TCRdb stores in-frame clones only, minus some. The table records around 30,000 clones, about 76% of them present only once. Worth noting for this clone: Its antigen is undetermined.

Study findings and constraints: Roughly 27% of private leukemic clonotypes occurred rarely in other patients' non-leukemic repertoires.

Germline lookup yields CDR1 SNHLY and CDR2 FYNNEI. V was cut by 7 bases and J by 1 base, with 13 bases left in between. The CDR3 consists of 14 residues. The TCR was taken from a human donor in good health. This chain uses TRBV2 with TRBJ1-1, with D uncertain. The sample taken for sequencing was CD4+ T cells from blood buffy coats. The CDR3 is CASNRREENTEAFF. CDR3 bases: TGTGCCAGCAACCGGAGAGAGGAGAACACTGAAGCTTTCTTT. Filled out from reference TRBV2 and TRBJ1-1, the complete variable domain reads EPEVTQTPSHQVTQMGQEVILRCVPISNHLYFYWYRQILGQKVEFLVSFYNNEISEKSEIFDDQFSVERPDGSNFTLKIRSTKLEDSAMYFCASNRREENTEAFFGQGTRLTVV.